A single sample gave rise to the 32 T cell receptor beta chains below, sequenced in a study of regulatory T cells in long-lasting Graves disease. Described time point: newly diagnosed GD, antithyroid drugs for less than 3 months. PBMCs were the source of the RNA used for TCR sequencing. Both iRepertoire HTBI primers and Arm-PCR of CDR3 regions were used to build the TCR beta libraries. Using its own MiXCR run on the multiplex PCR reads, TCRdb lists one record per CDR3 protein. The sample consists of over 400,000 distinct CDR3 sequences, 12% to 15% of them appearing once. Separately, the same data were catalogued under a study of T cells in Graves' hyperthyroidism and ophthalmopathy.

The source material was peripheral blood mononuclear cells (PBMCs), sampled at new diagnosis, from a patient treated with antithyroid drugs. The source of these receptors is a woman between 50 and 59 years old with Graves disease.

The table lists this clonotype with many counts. The CDR3 sequence: CASSEEYGDEKLFF. The CDR3 DNA reads as TGTGCCAGCAGTGAAGAGTACGGTGATGAAAAACTGTTTTTT. The chain uses TRBV6-1 and TRBJ1-4; D is uncertain. The CDR3 loop spans 14 amino acids. Germline V CDR1 and CDR2: MNHNS, SASEGT. V shed 1 base and J shed 6 bases, with 9 bases lying between them.

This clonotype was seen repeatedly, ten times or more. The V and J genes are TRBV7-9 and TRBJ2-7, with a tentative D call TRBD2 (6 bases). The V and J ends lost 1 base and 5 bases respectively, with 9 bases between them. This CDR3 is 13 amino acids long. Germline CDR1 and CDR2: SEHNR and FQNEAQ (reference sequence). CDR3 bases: TGTGCCAGCAGCTTAGGCGCGGGAAACGAGCAGTACTTC. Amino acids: CASSLGAGNEQYF.

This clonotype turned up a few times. CDR3 in amino acids: CASSLSSNPRSTLHF. In DNA form, the CDR3 reads TGTGCCAGCAGTTTATCTAGCAATCCCCGGTCAACCCTCCACTTT. The chain recombines TRBV27 with TRBJ1-6; no clear D gene. The V and J ends lost 0 bases and 14 bases respectively, with 17 bases between them. The CDR3 runs to 15 residues. Germline V gene sequence: CDR1 MNHEY, CDR2 SMNVEV (reference sequence).

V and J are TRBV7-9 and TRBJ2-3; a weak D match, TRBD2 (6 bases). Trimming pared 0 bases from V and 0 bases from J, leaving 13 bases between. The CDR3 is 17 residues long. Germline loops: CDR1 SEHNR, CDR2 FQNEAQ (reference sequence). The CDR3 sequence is CASSLAGGIFSTDTQYF. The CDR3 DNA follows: TGTGCCAGCAGCTTAGCGGGCGGGATATTCAGCACAGATACGCAGTATTTT.

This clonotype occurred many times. The CDR3 is CASSTGQGNIQYF. CDR3 sequence (DNA): TGTGCCAGCAGCACGGGACAGGGGAACATTCAGTACTTC. V gene TRBV3-1 combines with J gene TRBJ2-4; 10 bases fit TRBD1. CDR1 and CDR2 from the germline V gene are LGHDT and YNNKEL (reference sequence). CDR3 length: 13 amino acids. Losses at the gene ends were 5 bases for V and 7 bases for J; bases not matched to a gene: 2.

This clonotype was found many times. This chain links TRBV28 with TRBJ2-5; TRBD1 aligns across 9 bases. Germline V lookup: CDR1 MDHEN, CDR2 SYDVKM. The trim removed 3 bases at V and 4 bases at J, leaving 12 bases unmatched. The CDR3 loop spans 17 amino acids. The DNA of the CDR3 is TGTGCCAGCAGTTTCCCCGAACAGGGGGCCAACAGAGAGACCCAGTACTTC. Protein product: CASSFPEQGANRETQYF.

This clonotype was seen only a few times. In nucleotides, the CDR3 is TGTGCCAGCAAACGTGATCGGCCCTTCTACGAGCAGTACTTC. It specifies CASKRDRPFYEQYF. The chain employs TRBV6-1 and TRBJ2-7; D is uncertain. The CDR3 extends over 14 amino acids. Germline assignment: CDR1 MNHNS and CDR2 SASEGT. V was shortened by 7 bases and J by 3 bases, with 16 bases between the two germline ends.

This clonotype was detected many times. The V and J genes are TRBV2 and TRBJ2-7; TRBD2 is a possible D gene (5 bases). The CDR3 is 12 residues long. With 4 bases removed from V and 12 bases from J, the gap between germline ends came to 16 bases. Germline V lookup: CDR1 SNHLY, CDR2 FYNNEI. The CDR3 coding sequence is TGTGCCAGCAGTGTCCATCCCCGGGGTATGTACTTC. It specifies CASSVHPRGMYF. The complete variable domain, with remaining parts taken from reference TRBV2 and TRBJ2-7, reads EPEVTQTPSHQVTQMGQEVILRCVPISNHLYFYWYRQILGQKVEFLVSFYNNEISEKSEIFDDQFSVERPDGSNFTLKIRSTKLEDSAMYFCASSVHPRGMYFGPGTRLTVT.

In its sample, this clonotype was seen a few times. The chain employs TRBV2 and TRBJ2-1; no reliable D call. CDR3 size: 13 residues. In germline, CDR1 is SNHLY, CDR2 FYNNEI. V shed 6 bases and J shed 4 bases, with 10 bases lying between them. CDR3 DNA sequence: TGTGCCAGCAGCGGTGGGCCTTACAATGAGCAGTTCTTC. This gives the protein CASSGGPYNEQFF.

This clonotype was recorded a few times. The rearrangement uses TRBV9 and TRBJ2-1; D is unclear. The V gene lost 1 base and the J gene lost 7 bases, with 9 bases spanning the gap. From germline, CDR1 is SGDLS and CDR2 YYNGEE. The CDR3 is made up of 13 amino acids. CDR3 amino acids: CASSVFGRNEQFF. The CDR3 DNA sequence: TGTGCCAGCAGCGTATTTGGGCGGAATGAGCAGTTCTTC.

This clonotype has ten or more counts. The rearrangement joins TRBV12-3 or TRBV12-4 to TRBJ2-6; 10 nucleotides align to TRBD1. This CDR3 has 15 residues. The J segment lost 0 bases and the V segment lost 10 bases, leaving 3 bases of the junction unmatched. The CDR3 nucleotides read TGTGCCACGACAGGGGGCGTCTCTGGGGCCAACGTCCTGACTTTC. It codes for CATTGGVSGANVLTF.

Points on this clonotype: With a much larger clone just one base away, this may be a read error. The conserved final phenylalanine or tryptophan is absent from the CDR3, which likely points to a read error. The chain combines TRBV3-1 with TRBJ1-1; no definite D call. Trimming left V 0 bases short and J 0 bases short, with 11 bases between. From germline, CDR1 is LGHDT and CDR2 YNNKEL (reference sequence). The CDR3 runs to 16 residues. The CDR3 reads CASSQDWKGMNTEAFL. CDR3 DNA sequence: TGTGCCAGCAGCCAAGATTGGAAAGGGATGAACACTGAAGCTTTCCTT.

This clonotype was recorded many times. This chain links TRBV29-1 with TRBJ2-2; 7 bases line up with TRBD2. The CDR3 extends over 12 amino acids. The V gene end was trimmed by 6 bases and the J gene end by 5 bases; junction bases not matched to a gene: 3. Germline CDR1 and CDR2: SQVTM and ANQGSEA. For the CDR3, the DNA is TGCAGCGTCGTACTAGCGACCGGGGAGCTGTTTTTT. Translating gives CSVVLATGELFF.

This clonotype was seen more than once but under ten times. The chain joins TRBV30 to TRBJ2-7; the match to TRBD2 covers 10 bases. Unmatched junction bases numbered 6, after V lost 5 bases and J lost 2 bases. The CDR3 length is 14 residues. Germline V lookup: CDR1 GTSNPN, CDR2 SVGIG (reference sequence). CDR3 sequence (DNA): TGTGCCTGGCGAGGGACTAGCGAGACCTACGAGCAGTACTTC. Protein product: CAWRGTSETYEQYF.

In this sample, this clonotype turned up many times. The CDR3 DNA sequence: TGTGCCAGCTCACCACCGGCTGGGCCCGAAAAACTGTTTTTT. It is translated as CASSPPAGPEKLFF. The chain uses TRBV18 and TRBJ1-4; D is unresolved. Germline CDR1 reads KGHSH; CDR2 reads LQKENI. CDR3 length equals 14 residues. Trimming removed 0 bases from V and 8 bases from J, with 10 bases in between.

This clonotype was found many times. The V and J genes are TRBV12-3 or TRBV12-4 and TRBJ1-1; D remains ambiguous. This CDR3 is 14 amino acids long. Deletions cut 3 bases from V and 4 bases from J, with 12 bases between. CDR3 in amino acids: CASSFFGRGTEAFF. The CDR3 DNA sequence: TGTGCCAGCAGTTTCTTCGGGCGCGGCACTGAAGCTTTCTTT.

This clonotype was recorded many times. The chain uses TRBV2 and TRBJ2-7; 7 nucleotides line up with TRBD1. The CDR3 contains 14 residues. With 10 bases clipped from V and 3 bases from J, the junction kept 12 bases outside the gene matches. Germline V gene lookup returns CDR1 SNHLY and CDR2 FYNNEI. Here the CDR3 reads CAITGADYLYEQYF. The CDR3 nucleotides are TGTGCCATAACAGGGGCCGACTATCTCTACGAGCAGTACTTC.

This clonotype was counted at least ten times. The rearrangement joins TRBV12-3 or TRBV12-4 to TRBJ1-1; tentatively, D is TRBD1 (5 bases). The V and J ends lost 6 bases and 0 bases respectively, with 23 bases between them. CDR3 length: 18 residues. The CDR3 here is CASSPPGQSIPLNTEAFF. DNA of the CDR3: TGTGCCAGCAGCCCTCCAGGGCAGTCAATCCCCCTGAACACTGAAGCTTTCTTT.

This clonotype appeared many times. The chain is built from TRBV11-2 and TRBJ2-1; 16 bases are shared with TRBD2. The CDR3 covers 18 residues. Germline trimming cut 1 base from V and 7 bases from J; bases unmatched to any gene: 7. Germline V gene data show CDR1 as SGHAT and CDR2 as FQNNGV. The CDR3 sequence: CASSLGGTSGGGWNEQFF. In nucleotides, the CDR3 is TGTGCCAGCAGCTTAGGTGGGACTAGCGGGGGGGGGTGGAATGAGCAGTTCTTC.

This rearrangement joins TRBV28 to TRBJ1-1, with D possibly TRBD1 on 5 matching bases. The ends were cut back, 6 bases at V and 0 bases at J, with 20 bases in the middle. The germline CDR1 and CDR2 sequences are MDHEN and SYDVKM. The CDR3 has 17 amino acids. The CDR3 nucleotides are TGTGCCAGCAGCTTGGTTTACGTTCGGGGGTTGAACACTGAAGCTTTCTTT. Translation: CASSLVYVRGLNTEAFF.

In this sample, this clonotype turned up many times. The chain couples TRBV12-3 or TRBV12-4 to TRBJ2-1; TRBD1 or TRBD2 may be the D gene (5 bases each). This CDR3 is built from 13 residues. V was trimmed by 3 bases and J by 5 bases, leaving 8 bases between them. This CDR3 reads CASSFRGNNEQFF. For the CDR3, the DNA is TGTGCCAGCAGTTTCCGGGGCAACAATGAGCAGTTCTTC.

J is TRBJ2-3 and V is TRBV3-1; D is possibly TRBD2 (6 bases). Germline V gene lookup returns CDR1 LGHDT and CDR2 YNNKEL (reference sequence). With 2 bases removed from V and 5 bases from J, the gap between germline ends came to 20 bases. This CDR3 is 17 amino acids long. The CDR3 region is CASSQFLLASGGDTQYF. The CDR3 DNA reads TGTGCCAGCAGCCAATTCCTTCTAGCGTCAGGTGGAGATACGCAGTATTTT.

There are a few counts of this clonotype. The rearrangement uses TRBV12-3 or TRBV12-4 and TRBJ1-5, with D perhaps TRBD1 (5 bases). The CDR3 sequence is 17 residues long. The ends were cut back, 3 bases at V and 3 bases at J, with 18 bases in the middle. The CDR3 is CASSFSPGRTINQPQHF. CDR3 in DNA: TGTGCCAGCAGTTTCAGCCCTGGACGGACAATCAATCAGCCCCAGCATTTT.

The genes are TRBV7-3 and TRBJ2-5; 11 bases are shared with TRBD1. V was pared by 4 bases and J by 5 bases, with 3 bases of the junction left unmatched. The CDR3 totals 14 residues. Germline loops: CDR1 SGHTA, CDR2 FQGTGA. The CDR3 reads CASSWTGGGETQYF. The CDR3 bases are TGTGCCAGCAGCTGGACAGGGGGCGGGGAGACCCAGTACTTC. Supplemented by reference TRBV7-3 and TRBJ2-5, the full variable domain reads GAGVSQTPSNKVTEKGKYVELRCDPISGHTALYWYRQSLGQGPEFLIYFQGTGAADDSGLPNDRFFAVRPEGSVSTLKIQRTERGDSAVYLCASSWTGGGETQYFGPGTRLLVL.

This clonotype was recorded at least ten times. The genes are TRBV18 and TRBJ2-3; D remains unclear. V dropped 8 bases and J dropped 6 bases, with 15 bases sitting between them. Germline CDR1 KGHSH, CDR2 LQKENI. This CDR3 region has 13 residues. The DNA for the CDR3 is TGTGCCAGCAGCCCCCCTTCTCTCGATACGCAGTATTTT. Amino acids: CASSPPSLDTQYF.

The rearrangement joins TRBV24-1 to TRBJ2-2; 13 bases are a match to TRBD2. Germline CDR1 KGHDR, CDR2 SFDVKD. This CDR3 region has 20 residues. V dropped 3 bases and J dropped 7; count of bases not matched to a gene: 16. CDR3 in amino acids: CATSDPRTSGRASSYGELFF. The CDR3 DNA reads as TGTGCCACCAGTGATCCCCGGACTAGCGGGAGAGCTAGTTCGTACGGGGAGCTGTTTTTT.

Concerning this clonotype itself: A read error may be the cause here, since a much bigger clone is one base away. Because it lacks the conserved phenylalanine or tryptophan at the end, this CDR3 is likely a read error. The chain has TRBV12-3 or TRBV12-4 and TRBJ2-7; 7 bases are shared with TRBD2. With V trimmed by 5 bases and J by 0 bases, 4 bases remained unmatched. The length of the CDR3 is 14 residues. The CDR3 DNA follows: TGTGCCAGCAGTCCACGGGACTACTCCTACGAGCAGTACTCC. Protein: CASSPRDYSYEQYS.

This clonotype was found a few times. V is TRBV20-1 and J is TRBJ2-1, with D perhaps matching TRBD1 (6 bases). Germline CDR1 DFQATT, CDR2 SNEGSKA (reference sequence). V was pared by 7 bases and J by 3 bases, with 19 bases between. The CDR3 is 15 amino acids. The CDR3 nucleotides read TGCAGTGAGGCCCCGCGGCAGGGGTTCTACAATGAGCAGTTCTTC. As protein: CSEAPRQGFYNEQFF.

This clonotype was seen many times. The CDR3 reads CASTLGNSNQPQHF. DNA of the CDR3: TGTGCCAGTACTCTGGGGAATAGCAATCAGCCCCAGCATTTT. The rearrangement joins TRBV2 to TRBJ1-5; D ambiguous. This CDR3 region has 14 residues. V gave up 9 bases and J gave up 0 bases, with 12 bases separating them. Looked up from germline, CDR1 is SNHLY and CDR2 is FYNNEI. The entire variable domain, with the rest obtained from reference TRBV2 and TRBJ1-5, is as follows: EPEVTQTPSHQVTQMGQEVILRCVPISNHLYFYWYRQILGQKVEFLVSFYNNEISEKSEIFDDQFSVERPDGSNFTLKIRSTKLEDSAMYFCASTLGNSNQPQHFGDGTRLSIL.

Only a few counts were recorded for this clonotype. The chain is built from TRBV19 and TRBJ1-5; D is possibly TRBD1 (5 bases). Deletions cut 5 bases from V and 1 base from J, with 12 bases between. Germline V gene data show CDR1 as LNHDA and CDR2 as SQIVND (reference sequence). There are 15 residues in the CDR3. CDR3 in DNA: TGTGCCAGTAGTGCGCAGGGTAACAGCAATCAGCCCCAGCATTTT. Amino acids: CASSAQGNSNQPQHF.

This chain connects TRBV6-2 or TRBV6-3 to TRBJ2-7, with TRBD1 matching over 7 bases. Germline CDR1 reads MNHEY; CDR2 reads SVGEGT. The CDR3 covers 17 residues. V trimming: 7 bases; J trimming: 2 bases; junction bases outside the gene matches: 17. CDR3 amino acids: CASTKTSTGISTYEQYF. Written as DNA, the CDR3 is TGTGCCAGCACGAAAACCTCGACAGGGATAAGCACCTACGAGCAGTACTTC.

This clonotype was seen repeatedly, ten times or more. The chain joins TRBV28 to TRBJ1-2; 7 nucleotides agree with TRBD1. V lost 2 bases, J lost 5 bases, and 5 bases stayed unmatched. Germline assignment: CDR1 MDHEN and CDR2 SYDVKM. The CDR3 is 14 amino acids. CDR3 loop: CASSLRWTGYGYTF. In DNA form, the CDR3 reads TGTGCCAGCAGTTTAAGGTGGACAGGTTATGGCTACACCTTC.